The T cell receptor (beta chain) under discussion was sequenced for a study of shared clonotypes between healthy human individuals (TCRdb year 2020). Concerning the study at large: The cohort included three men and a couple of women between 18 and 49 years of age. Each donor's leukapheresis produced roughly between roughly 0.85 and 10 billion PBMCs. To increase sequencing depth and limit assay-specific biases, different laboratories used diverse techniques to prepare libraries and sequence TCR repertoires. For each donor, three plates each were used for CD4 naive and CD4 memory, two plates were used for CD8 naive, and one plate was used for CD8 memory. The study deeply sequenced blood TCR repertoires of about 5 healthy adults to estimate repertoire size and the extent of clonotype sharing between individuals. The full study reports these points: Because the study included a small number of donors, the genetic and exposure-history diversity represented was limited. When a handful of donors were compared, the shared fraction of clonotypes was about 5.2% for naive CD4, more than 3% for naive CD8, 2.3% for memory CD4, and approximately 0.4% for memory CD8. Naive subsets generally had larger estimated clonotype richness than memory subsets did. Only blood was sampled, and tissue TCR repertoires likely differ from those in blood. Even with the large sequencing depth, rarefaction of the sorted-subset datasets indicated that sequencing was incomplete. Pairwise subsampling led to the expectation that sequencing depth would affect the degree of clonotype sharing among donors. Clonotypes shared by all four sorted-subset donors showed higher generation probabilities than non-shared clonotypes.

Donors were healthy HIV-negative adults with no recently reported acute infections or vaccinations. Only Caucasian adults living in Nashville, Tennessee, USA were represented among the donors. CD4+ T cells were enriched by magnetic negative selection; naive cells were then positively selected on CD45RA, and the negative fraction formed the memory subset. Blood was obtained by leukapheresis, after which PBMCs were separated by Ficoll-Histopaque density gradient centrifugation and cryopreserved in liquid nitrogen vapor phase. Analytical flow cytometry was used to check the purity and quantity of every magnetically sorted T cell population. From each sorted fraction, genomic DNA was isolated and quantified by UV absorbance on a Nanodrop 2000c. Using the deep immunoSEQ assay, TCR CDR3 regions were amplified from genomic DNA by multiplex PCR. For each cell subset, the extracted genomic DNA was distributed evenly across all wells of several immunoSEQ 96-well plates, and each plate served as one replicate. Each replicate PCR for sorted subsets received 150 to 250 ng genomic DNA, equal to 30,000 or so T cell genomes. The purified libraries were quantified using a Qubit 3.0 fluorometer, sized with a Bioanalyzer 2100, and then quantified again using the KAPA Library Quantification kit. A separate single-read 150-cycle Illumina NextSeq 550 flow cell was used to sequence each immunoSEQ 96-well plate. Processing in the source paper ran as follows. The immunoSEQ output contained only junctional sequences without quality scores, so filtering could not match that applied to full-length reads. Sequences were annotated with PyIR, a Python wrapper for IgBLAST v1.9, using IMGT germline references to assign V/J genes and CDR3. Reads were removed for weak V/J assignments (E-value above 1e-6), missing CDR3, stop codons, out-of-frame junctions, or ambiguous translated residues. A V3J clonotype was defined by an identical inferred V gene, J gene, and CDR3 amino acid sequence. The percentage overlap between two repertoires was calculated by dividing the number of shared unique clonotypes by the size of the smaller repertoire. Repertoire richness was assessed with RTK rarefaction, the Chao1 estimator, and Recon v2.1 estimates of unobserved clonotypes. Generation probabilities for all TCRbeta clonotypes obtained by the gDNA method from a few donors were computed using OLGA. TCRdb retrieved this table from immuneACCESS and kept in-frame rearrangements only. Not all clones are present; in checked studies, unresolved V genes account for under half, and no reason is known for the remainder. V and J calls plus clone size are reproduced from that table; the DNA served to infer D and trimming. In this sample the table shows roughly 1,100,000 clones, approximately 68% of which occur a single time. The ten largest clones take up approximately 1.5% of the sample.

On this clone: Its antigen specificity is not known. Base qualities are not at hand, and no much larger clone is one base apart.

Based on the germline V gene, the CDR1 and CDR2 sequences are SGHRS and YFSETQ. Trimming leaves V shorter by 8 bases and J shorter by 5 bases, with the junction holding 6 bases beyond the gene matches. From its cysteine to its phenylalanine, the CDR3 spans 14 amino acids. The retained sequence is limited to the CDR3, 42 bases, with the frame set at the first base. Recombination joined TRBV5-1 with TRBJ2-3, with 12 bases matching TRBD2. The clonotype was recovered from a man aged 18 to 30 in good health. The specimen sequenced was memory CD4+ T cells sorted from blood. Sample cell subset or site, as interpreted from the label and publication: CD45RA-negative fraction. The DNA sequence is TGCGCCAGTGCTAGCGGGAGGGCCATAGATACGCAGTATTTT. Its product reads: CASASGRAIDTQYF.